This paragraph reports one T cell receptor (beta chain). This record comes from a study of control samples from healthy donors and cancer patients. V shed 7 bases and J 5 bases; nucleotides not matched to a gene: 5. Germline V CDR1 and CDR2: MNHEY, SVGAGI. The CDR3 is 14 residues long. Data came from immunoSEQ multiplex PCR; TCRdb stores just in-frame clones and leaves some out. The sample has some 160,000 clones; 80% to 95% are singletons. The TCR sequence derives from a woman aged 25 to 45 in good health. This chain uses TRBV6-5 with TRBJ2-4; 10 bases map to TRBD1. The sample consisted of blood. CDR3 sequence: CASTSGTGENIQYF. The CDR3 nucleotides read TGTGCCAGCACCTCCGGGACAGGGGAAAACATTCAGTACTTC.